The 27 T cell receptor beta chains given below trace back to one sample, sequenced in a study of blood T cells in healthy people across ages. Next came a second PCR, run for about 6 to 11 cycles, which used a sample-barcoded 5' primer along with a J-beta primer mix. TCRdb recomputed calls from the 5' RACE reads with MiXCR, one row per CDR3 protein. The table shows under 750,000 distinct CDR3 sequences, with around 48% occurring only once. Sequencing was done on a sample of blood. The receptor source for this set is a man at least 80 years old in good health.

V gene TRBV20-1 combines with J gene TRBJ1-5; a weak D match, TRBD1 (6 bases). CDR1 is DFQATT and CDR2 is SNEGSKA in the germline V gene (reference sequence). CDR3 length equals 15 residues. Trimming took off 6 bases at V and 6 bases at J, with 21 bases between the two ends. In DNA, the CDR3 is TGCAGTGCCCCGGACAGCCGAATTAATAGTCAGCCCCAGCATTTT. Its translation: CSAPDSRINSQPQHF.

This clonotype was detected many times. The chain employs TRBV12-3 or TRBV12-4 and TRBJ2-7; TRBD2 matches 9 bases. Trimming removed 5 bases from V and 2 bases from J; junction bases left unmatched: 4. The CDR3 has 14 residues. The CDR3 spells CASSEAGGPYEQYF. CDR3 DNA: TGTGCCAGCAGTGAAGCGGGAGGCCCCTACGAGCAGTACTTC.

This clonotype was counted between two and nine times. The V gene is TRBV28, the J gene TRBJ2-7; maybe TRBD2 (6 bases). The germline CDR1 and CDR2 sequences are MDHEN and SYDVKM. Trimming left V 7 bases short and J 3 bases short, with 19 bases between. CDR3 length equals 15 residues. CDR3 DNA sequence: TGTGCCAGCACAAAAGGGAGTAGCGGCGTCTACGAGCAGTACTTC. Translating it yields CASTKGSSGVYEQYF.

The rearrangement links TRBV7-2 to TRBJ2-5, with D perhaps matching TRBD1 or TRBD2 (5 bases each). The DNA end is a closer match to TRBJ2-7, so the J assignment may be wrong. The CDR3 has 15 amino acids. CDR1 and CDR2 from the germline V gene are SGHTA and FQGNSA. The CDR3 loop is CASSLRQGGFYEQYF. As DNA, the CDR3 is TGTGCCAGCAGCTTGCGGCAGGGCGGGTTTTACGAGCAGTACTTC.

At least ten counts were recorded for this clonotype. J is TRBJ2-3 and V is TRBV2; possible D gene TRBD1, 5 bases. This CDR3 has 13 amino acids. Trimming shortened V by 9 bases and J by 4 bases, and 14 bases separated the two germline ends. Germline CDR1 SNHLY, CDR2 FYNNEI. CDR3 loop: CASVPGIPDTQYF. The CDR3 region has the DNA TGTGCCAGTGTACCAGGGATCCCAGATACGCAGTATTTT.

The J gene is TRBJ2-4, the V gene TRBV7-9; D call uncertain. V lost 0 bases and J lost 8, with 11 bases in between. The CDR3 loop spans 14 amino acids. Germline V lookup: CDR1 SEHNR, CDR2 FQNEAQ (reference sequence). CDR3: CASSLALGEHIQYF. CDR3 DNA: TGTGCCAGCAGCTTAGCGCTAGGCGAGCACATTCAGTACTTC.

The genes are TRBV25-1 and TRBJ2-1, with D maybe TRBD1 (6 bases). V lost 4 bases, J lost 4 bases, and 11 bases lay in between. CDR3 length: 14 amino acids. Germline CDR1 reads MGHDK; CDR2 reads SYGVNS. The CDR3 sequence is CASSAAGDYNEQFF. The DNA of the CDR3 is TGTGCCAGCAGTGCGGCAGGGGATTACAATGAGCAGTTCTTC.

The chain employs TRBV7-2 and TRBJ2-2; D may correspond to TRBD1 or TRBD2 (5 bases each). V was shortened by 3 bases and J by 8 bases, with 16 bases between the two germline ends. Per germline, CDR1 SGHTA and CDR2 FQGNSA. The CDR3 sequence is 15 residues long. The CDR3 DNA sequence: TGTGCCAGCAGCTTTGGGACGGGCCGTGAAGGGGAGCTGTTTTTT. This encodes CASSFGTGREGELFF.

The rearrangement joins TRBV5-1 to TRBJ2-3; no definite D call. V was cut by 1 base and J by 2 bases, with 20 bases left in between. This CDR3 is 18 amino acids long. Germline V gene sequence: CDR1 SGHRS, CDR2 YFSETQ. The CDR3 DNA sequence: TGCGCCAGCAGCTTGAGGCCACCAGTTTTCACACACACAGATACGCAGTATTTT. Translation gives CASSLRPPVFTHTDTQYF.

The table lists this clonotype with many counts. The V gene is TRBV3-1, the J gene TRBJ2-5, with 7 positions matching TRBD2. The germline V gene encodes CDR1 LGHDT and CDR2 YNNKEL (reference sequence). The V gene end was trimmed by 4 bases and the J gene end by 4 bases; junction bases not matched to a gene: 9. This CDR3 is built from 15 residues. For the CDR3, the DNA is TGTGCCAGCAGCCGACGCGGGAGAGTTGGAGAGACCCAGTACTTC. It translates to CASSRRGRVGETQYF.

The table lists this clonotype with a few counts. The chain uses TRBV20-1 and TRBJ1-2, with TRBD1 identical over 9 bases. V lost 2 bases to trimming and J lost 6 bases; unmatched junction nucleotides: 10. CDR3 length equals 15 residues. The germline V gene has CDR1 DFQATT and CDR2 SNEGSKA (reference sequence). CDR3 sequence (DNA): TGCAGTGCTAGAAAACAGGGGGCTAACGTCAATGGCTACACCTTC. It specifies CSARKQGANVNGYTF.

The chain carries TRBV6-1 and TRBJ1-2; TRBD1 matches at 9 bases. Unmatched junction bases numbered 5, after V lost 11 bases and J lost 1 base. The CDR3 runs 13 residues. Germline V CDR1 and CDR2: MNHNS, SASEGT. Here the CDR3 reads CAGNRGLNYGYTF. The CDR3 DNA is TGTGCCGGCAACAGGGGGCTTAACTATGGCTACACCTTC.

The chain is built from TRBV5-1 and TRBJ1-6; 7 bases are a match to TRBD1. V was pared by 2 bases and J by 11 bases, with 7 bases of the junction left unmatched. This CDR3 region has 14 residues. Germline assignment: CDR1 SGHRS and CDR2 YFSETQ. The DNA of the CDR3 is TGCGCCAGCAGCTTCTCCGGGACAGATGCACCCCTCCACTTT. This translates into CASSFSGTDAPLHF.

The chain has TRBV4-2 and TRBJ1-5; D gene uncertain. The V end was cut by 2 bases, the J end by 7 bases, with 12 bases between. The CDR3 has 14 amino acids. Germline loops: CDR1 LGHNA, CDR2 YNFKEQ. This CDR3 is CASSQRLGNQPQHF. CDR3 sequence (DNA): TGTGCCAGCAGCCAACGTCTGGGGAACCAGCCCCAGCATTTT.

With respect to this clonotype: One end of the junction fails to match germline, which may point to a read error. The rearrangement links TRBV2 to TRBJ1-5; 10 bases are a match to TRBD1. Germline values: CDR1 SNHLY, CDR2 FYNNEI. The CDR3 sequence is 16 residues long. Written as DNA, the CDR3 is TGTGCCAGCAGTAGTCGACAGGGGGCAAGCAGTCAGCCCCAGCATTTT. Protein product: CASSSRQGASSQPQHF.

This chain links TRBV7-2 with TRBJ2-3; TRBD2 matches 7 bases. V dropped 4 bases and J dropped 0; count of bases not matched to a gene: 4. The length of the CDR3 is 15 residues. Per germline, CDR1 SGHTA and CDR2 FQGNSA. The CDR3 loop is CASSSAGRSTDTQYF. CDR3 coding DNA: TGTGCCAGCAGCTCAGCGGGGCGAAGCACAGATACGCAGTATTTT. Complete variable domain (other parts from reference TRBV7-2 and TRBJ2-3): GAGVSQSPSNKVTEKGKDVELRCDPISGHTALYWYRQSLGQGLEFLIYFQGNSAPDKSGLPSDRFSAERTGGSVSTLTIQRTQQEDSAVYLCASSSAGRSTDTQYFGPGTRLTVL.

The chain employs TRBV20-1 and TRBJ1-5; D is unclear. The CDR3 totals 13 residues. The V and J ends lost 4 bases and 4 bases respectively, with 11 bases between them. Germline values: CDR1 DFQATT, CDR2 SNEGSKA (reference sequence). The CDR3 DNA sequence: TGCAGTGCTATCCCACAGTCGAATCAGCCCCAGCATTTT. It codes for CSAIPQSNQPQHF.

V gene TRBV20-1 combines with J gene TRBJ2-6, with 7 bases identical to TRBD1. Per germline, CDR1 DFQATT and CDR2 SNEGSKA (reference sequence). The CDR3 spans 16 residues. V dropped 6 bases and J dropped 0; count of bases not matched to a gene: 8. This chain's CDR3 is CSAKGQDNSGANVLTF. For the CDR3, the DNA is TGCAGTGCCAAAGGACAGGACAACTCTGGGGCCAACGTCCTGACTTTC.

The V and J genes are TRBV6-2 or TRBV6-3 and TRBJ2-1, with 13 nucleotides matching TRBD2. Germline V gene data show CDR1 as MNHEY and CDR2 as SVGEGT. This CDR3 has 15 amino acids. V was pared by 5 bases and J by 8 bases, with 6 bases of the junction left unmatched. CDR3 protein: CASSPPTSGGHEQFF. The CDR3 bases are TGTGCCAGCAGTCCCCCGACTAGCGGGGGGCATGAGCAGTTCTTC.

The CDR3 sequence is CASSGRGTEYTGELFF. The DNA of the CDR3 is TGTGCCAGCAGCGGAAGGGGGACAGAGTACACCGGGGAGCTGTTTTTT. The chain carries TRBV9 and TRBJ2-2; 7 positions agree with TRBD1. The length of the CDR3 is 16 residues. The trim removed 3 bases at V and 3 bases at J, leaving 8 bases unmatched. Germline CDR1 SGDLS, CDR2 YYNGEE.

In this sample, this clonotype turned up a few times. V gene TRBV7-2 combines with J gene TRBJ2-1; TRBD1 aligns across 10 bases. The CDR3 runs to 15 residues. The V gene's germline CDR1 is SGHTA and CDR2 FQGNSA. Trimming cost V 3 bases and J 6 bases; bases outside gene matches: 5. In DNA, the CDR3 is TGTGCCAGCAGCTTGACAGGGGGCGCCGGCAATGAGCAGTTCTTC. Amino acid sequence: CASSLTGGAGNEQFF.

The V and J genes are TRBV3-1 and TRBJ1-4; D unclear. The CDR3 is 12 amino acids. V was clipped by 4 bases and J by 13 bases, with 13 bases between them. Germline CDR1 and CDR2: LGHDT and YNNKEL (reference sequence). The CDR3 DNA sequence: TGTGCCAGCAGCCTGAACACGCACCCACTGTTTTTT. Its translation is CASSLNTHPLFF.

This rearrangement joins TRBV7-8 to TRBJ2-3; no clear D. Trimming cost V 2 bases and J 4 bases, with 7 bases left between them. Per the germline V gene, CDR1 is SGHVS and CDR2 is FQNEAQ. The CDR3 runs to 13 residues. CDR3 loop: CASSLRMPDTQYF. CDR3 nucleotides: TGTGCCAGCAGCTTACGGATGCCAGATACGCAGTATTTT.

The CDR3 is CASSGLAVYTGELFF. Here the CDR3 DNA reads TGTGCCAGCAGCGGGCTAGCGGTATACACCGGGGAGCTGTTTTTT. The V and J genes are TRBV9 and TRBJ2-2; 7 bases fit TRBD2. J lost 3 bases, V lost 3 bases, and 5 bases had no gene match. There are 15 residues in the CDR3. The germline CDR1 and CDR2 sequences are SGDLS and YYNGEE.

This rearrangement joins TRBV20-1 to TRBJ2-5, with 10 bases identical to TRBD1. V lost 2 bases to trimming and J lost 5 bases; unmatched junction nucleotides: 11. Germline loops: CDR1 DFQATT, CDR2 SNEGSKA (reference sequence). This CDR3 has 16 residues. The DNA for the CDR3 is TGCAGTGCTAGATTCCGGGACAGGGGAGTTTTGGAGACCCAGTACTTC. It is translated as CSARFRDRGVLETQYF.

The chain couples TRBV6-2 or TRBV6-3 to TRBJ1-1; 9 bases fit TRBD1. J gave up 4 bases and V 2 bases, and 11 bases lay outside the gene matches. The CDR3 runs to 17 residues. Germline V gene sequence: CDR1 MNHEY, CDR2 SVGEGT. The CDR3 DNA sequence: TGTGCCAGCAGTTACGATCGGGACAGGGACAAGCGCACTGAAGCTTTCTTT. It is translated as CASSYDRDRDKRTEAFF.

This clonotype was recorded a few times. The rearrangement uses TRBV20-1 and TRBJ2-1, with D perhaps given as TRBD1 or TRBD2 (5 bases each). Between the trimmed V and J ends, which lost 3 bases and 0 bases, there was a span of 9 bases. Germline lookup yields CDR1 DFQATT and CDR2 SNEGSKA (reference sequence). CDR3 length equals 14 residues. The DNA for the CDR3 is TGCAGTGCTAGCGGGGCGAGCTCCTACAATGAGCAGTTCTTC. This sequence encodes CSASGASSYNEQFF.